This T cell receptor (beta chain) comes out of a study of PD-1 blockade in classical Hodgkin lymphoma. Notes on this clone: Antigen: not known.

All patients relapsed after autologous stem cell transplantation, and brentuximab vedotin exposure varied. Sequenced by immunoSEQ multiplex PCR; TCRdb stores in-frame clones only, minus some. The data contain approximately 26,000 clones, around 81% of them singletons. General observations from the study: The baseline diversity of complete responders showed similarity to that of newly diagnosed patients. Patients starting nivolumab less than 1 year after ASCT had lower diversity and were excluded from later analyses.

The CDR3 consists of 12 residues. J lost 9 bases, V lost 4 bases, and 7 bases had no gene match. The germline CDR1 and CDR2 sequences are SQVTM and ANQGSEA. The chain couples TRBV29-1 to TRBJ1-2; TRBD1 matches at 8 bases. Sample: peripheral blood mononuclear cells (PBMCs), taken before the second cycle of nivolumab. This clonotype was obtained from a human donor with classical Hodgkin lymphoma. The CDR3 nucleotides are TGCAGCGTTGCTACTGGACAGGGAAGCTACACCTTC. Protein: CSVATGQGSYTF. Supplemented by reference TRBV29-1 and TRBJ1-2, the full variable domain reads SAVISQKPSRDICQRGTSLTIQCQVDSQVTMMFWYRQQPGQSLTLIATANQGSEATYESGFVIDKFPISRPNLTFSTLTVSNMSPEDSSIYLCSVATGQGSYTFGSGTRLTVV.